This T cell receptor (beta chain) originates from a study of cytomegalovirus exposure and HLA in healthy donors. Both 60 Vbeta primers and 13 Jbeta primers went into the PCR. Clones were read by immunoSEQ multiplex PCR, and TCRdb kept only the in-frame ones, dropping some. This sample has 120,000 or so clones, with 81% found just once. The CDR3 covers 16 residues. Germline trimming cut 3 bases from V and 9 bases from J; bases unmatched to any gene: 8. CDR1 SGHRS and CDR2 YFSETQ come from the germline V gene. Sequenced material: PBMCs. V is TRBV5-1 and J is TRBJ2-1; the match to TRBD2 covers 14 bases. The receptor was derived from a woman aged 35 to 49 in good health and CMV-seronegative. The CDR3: CASSWTGTSGRPEQFF. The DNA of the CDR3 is TGCGCCAGCAGCTGGACCGGGACTAGCGGGAGACCTGAGCAGTTCTTC.